A selection of T cell receptor beta chains follows, all from one sample in a study of beta chain features in type 1 diabetes. TCRdb's copy holds only in-frame clones and misses some; the assay was immunoSEQ multiplex PCR. Found here are approximately 14,000 clones, approximately 68% of them singletons; the top ten hold around 0.6%. Specimen: stem cell memory CD4+ T cells from blood. These receptors all stem from a woman aged 18-29 years with type 1 diabetes. The CDR3 runs from the conserved cysteine through the conserved F or W. The D gene is left open where the match is weak. Clone size is shown for a subset of rows, as once, few, many or a class of expanded clone.

v_call	cdr3_length	j_call	clone_size	d_call	cdr3_aa	cdr3_nt
TRBV6-5	16	TRBJ2-7	-	TRBD2	CASSYSMGLAAYEQYF	TGTGCCAGCAGTTACTCGATGGGACTAGCGGCCTACGAGCAGTACTTC
TRBV19	15	TRBJ2-2	once	-	CASSIMRVGTGELFF	TGTGCCAGTAGTATAATGAGGGTGGGCACCGGGGAGCTGTTTTTT
TRBV5-6	14	TRBJ2-3	few	TRBD2	CASSSSGGTDTQYF	TGTGCCAGCAGTTCGAGCGGGGGCACAGATACGCAGTATTTT
TRBV6-1	13	TRBJ2-4	-	TRBD1	CASIAYRGDIQYF	TGTGCCAGCATCGCGTACAGGGGAGACATTCAGTACTTC
TRBV10-1	13	TRBJ2-3	-	TRBD2	CASSQRGGATQYF	TGCGCCAGCAGTCAGCGGGGGGGCGCTACGCAGTATTTT
TRBV6-1	13	TRBJ1-5	-	-	CASSARSNQPQHF	TGTGCCAGCAGTGCTAGATCTAATCAGCCCCAGCATTTT
TRBV9	17	TRBJ2-5	-	TRBD2	CASSVGLAGGSKETQYF	TGTGCCAGCAGCGTGGGGCTAGCGGGGGGGAGTAAAGAGACCCAGTACTTC
TRBV7-3	14	TRBJ1-1	few	TRBD1	CASSLTGGFTEAFF	TGTGCCAGCAGCTTGACAGGGGGCTTCACTGAAGCTTTCTTT
TRBV28	10	TRBJ1-2	-	-	CASGRDGYTF	TGTGCCAGCGGGAGAGATGGCTACACCTTC
TRBV28	16	TRBJ1-1	-	-	CASSYRPGLMNTEAFF	TGTGCCAGCAGTTACCGGCCGGGGTTGATGAACACTGAAGCTTTCTTT
TRBV6-5	15	TRBJ2-7	few	-	CASSSLDGATYEQYF	TGTGCCAGCAGTTCCCTGGATGGGGCTACCTACGAGCAGTACTTC
TRBV28	14	TRBJ2-3	-	-	CASSGGRGSPGRYF	TGTGCCAGCAGTGGGGGCCGCGGGAGTCCAGGGCGATATTTT
TRBV2	15	TRBJ2-5	-	-	CASSEQSGSQETQYF	TGTGCCAGCAGTGAACAATCCGGGAGCCAAGAGACCCAGTACTTC
TRBV7-8	12	TRBJ2-6	-	-	CASTTGANVLTF	TGTGCCAGTACTACTGGGGCCAACGTCCTGACTTTC
TRBV19	14	TRBJ1-4	-	-	CASSISGNGEKLFF	TGTGCCAGTAGTATCTCGGGGAATGGTGAAAAACTGTTTTTT
TRBV27	14	TRBJ1-5	-	-	CASSAQISNQPQHF	TGTGCCAGCAGTGCACAGATAAGCAATCAGCCCCAGCATTTT
TRBV6-6	13	TRBJ1-1	-	-	CASSRGSNTEAFF	TGTGCCAGTAGCAGGGGAAGCAACACTGAAGCTTTCTTT
TRBV7-9	17	TRBJ2-2	-	TRBD1	CASSPSAGTANTGELFF	TGTGCCAGCAGCCCCTCAGCCGGGACAGCAAACACCGGGGAGCTGTTTTTT
TRBV5-1	16	TRBJ1-1	-	-	CASSLMGAHMNTEAFF	TGCGCCAGCAGCTTGATGGGGGCTCACATGAACACTGAAGCTTTCTTT
TRBV14	16	TRBJ2-4	-	-	CASSLSGTFGQNIQYF	TGTGCCAGCAGCCTATCTGGGACATTTGGCCAAAACATTCAGTACTTC
TRBV18	17	TRBJ2-6	-	TRBD1	CASSPRAGGIGANVPTF	TGTGCCAGCTCACCAAGGGCAGGGGGCATTGGGGCCAACGTCCCGACTTTC
TRBV6-1	15	TRBJ2-7	few	TRBD1	CASSVERDSTYEQYF	TGTGCCAGCAGTGTAGAAAGGGACAGTACCTACGAGCAGTACTTC
TRBV4-1	16	TRBJ2-1	-	-	CASSQEWDIANNEQFF	TGCGCCAGCAGCCAAGAGTGGGACATCGCGAACAATGAGCAGTTCTTC
TRBV5-4	17	TRBJ2-7	-	TRBD2	CASSWGTSGSRSYEQYF	TGTGCCAGCAGCTGGGGGACTAGCGGGTCACGCTCCTACGAGCAGTACTTC
TRBV9	13	TRBJ2-2	-	-	CASSAGQTGELFF	TGTGCCAGCAGCGCTGGACAGACCGGGGAGCTGTTTTTT
TRBV7-2	14	TRBJ2-5	-	TRBD1	CASSLAGQGVTQYF	TGTGCCAGCAGCTTAGCAGGACAGGGGGTGACCCAGTACTTC
TRBV11-2	14	TRBJ2-3	-	TRBD1	CASSSTGGADTQYF	TGTGCCAGCAGCTCGACAGGGGGCGCAGATACGCAGTATTTT
TRBV5-4	14	TRBJ2-7	-	-	CASTTGRSGVEQYF	TGTGCCAGCACCACGGGGCGCTCGGGAGTCGAGCAGTACTTC
TRBV7-3	13	TRBJ2-7	-	TRBD2	CASSEWTRDEQYF	TGTGCCAGCAGCGAATGGACTAGAGACGAGCAGTACTTC
TRBV5-1	13	TRBJ2-1	-	-	CASSLVLSNEQFF	TGCGCCAGCAGCTTGGTTCTTTCCAATGAGCAGTTCTTC
TRBV18	16	TRBJ1-1	-	-	CASSPSYGQVNTEAFF	TGTGCCAGCTCACCATCATATGGGCAGGTGAACACTGAAGCTTTCTTT
TRBV6-1	13	TRBJ1-6	-	-	CASREGNNSPLHF	TGTGCCAGCCGGGAGGGGAATAATTCACCCCTCCACTTT
TRBV29-1	11	TRBJ2-7	few	TRBD1	CSGGQGPEQYF	TGCAGCGGGGGACAGGGCCCCGAGCAGTACTTC
TRBV7-9	14	TRBJ1-2	-	TRBD1	CASSAGQGLYGYTF	TGTGCCAGCAGCGCTGGACAGGGGCTCTATGGCTACACCTTC
TRBV7-2	16	TRBJ2-1	-	TRBD1	CASSLAPGQGAHEQFF	TGTGCCAGCAGCTTAGCTCCGGGACAGGGGGCTCATGAGCAGTTCTTC
TRBV6-5	15	TRBJ1-5	-	TRBD1	CASRETGGMQQPQHF	TGTGCCAGCAGAGAGACAGGGGGGATGCAGCAGCCCCAGCATTTT
TRBV2	13	TRBJ1-5	-	-	CASSEVDFQPQHF	TGTGCCAGCAGTGAAGTGGACTTTCAGCCCCAGCATTTT
TRBV29-1	11	TRBJ1-2	-	-	CSVGLPYGYTF	TGCAGCGTTGGACTGCCTTATGGCTACACCTTC
TRBV27	19	TRBJ2-3	-	TRBD2	CASGPWRTSGRARADTQYF	TGTGCCAGCGGGCCATGGAGGACTAGCGGGAGGGCCAGGGCAGATACGCAGTATTTT
TRBV19	13	TRBJ2-7	-	TRBD1	CASSITGDGEQYF	TGTGCCAGTAGTATAACAGGGGACGGCGAGCAGTACTTC
TRBV15	18	TRBJ1-5	-	TRBD1	CATSRDSRGRIIGQPQHF	TGTGCCACCAGCAGAGATTCCAGGGGGCGGATAATAGGCCAGCCCCAGCATTTT
TRBV18	13	TRBJ2-7	few	-	CASSPGTSYEQYF	TGTGCCAGCTCACCCGGGACATCCTACGAGCAGTACTTC
TRBV11-2	17	TRBJ2-1	-	TRBD2	CASSPGLAGGPRNEQFF	TGTGCCAGCAGCCCGGGACTAGCGGGAGGGCCGAGGAATGAGCAGTTCTTC
TRBV7-8	15	TRBJ2-1	-	TRBD2	CASSLVAGGPDEQFF	TGTGCCAGCAGCTTAGTCGCGGGAGGGCCGGATGAGCAGTTCTTC
TRBV4-3	16	TRBJ2-3	-	TRBD2	CASSQDWGGGTDTQYF	TGCGCCAGCAGCCAAGATTGGGGGGGTGGCACAGATACGCAGTATTTT
TRBV10-3	15	TRBJ2-7	-	TRBD1	CAISALQGAGNEQYF	TGTGCCATCAGTGCTTTACAGGGGGCGGGCAACGAGCAGTACTTC
TRBV9	14	TRBJ1-1	-	-	CASRGGGAGTEAFF	TGTGCCAGCAGGGGTGGGGGGGCCGGAACTGAAGCTTTCTTT
TRBV23-1	23	TRBJ2-3	-	TRBD1	CASSPPGQMVQGDGDKCTDTQYF	TGCGCCAGCAGTCCCCCGGGCCAGATGGTACAGGGGGACGGGGACAAGTGCACAGATACGCAGTATTTT
TRBV9	16	TRBJ2-7	-	TRBD1	CASSVDLGQGVYEQYF	TGTGCCAGCAGCGTAGACCTGGGACAGGGGGTCTACGAGCAGTACTTC
TRBV2	12	TRBJ2-7	-	-	CAATQGSHEQYF	TGTGCAGCCACCCAGGGTTCCCACGAGCAGTACTTC
TRBV28	15	TRBJ2-2	few	TRBD1	CASTSGGSRTGELFF	TGTGCCAGCACCTCAGGGGGCTCGAGGACCGGGGAGCTGTTTTTT
TRBV7-9	14	TRBJ2-7	once	-	CASSLLARDTEQYF	TGTGCCAGCAGCCTCCTGGCGCGGGATACCGAGCAGTACTTC
TRBV5-1	15	TRBJ2-1	-	TRBD2	CASSWSGGAVREQFF	TGCGCCAGCAGCTGGAGCGGGGGGGCCGTACGTGAGCAGTTCTTC